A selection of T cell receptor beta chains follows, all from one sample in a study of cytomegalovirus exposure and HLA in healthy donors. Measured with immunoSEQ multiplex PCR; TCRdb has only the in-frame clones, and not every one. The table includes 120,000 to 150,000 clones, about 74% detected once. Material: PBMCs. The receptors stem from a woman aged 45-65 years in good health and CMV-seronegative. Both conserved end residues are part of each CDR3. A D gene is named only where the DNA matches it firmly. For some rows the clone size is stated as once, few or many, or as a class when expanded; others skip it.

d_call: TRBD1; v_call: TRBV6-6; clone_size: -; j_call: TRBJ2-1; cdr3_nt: TGTGCCAGCGGGGTGGGGACAGGGATTGGCAATGAGCAGTTCTTC; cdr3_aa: CASGVGTGIGNEQFF
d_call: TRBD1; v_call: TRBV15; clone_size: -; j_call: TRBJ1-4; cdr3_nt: TGTGCCACCAGCAGAACGACAGGGGGCCCTGAAAAACTGTTTTTT; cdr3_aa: CATSRTTGGPEKLFF
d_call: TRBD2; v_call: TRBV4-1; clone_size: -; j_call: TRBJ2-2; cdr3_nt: TGCGCCAGCAGCCCCGAGGCTAGCGGTATCGGGGAGCTGTTTTTT; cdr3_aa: CASSPEASGIGELFF
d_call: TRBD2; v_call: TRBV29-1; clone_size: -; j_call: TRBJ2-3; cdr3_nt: TGCAGCGTTGAAGATCCCGGGACTAGCCCCCCAGATACGCAGTATTTT; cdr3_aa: CSVEDPGTSPPDTQYF
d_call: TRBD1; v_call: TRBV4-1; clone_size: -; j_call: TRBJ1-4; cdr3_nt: TGCGCCAGCAGCCTGCAGGACAGGGTAAATGAAAAACTGTTTTTT; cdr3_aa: CASSLQDRVNEKLFF
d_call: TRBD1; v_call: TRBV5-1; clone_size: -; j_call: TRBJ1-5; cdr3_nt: TGCGCCAGCAGCTTGACAGGGGATAGCAATCAGCCCCAGCATTTT; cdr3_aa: CASSLTGDSNQPQHF
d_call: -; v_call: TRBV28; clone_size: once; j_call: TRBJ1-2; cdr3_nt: TGTGCCAGCAGTTTCAGTGCAGGGCATGGCTACACCTTC; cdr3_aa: CASSFSAGHGYTF
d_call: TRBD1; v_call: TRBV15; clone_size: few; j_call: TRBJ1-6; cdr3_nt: TGTGCCACCAGCAGCTCTACAGGGGCGAAAAGTTCACCCCTCCACTTT; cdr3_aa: CATSSSTGAKSSPLHF
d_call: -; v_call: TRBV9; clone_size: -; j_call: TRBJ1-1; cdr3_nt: TGTGCCAGCAGCGCGTCCCCAGGTCGAGACACTGAAGCTTTCTTT; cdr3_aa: CASSASPGRDTEAFF
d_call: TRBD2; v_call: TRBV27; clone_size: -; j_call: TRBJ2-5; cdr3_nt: TGTGCCAGCAGTTCGTGGCGGGGGGGCGTTCAGACCCAGTACTTC; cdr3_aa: CASSSWRGGVQTQYF
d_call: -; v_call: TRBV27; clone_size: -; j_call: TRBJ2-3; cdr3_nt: TGTGCCAGCAGTCCTTGGACTGTAACAGATACGCAGTATTTT; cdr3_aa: CASSPWTVTDTQYF
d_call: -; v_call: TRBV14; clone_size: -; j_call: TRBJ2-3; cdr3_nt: TGTGCCAGCAGCAAGGAAAGCGTCCCCACAGATACGCAGTATTTT; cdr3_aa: CASSKESVPTDTQYF
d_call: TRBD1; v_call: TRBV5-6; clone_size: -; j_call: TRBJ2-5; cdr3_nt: TGTGCCAGCAGCCTCCGGGACAGGGTGACCCAGTACTTC; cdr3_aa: CASSLRDRVTQYF
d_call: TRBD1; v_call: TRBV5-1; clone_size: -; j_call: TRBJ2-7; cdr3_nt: TGCGCCAGCAGCACAGTTGGACAGGGGGGTTTCTACGAGCAGTACTTC; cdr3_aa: CASSTVGQGGFYEQYF
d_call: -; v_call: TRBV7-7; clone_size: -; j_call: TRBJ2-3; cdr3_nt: TGTGCTAGCAGCTTAAGCAGGGTTGAGACAGATACGCAGTATTTT; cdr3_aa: CASSLSRVETDTQYF
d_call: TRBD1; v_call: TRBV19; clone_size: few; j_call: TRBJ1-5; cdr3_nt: TGTGCCAGTAGGGACAGGGGAAATCAGCCCCAGCATTTT; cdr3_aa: CASRDRGNQPQHF
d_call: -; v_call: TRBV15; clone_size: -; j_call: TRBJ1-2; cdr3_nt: TGTGCCACCAGCAGAGAGGGAGGAACTAACTATGGCTACACCTTC; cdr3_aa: CATSREGGTNYGYTF
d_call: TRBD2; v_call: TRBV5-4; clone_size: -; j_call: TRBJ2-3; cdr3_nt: TGTGCCAGCAGCTCCTCGGGGGGGCGCAGCACAGATACGCAGTATTTT; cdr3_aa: CASSSSGGRSTDTQYF
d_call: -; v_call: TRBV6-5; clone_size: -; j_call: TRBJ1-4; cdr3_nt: TGTGCCAGCAGTTATAGTATGATGGATGAAAAACTGTTTTTT; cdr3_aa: CASSYSMMDEKLFF
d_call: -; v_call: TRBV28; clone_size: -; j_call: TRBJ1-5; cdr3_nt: TGTGCCAGCAGTTTATATCGTAGGGGTGATCAGCCCCAGCATTTT; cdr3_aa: CASSLYRRGDQPQHF
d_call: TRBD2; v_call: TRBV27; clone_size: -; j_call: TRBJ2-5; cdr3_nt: TGTGCCAGCACTACCTCAGCTAGCGGGGGGGAGACCCAGTACTTC; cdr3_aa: CASTTSASGGETQYF
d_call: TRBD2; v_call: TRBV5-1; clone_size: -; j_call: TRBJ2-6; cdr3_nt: TGCGCCAGCAGCTTATTAGCGGGGGGGCCCTCTGGGGCCAACGTCCTGACTTTC; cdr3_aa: CASSLLAGGPSGANVLTF
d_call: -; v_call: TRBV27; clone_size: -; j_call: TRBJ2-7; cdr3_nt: TGTGCCAGCAGTTTATCGGGCAGGACCTACGAGCAGTACTTC; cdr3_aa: CASSLSGRTYEQYF
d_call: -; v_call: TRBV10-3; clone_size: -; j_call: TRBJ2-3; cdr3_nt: TGTGCCATCAGTGAGTCTTCTACTAGCACAGATACGCAGTATTTT; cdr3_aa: CAISESSTSTDTQYF
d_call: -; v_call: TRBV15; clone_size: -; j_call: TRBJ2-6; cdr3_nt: TGTGCCACCAGCAGAGCGGGCTCTGGGGCCAACGTCCTGACTTTC; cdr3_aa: CATSRAGSGANVLTF
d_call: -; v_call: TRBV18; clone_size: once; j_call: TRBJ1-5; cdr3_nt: TGTGCCAGCTCACACAGACCGCGCCAGGGTAGCAATCAGCCCCAGCATTTT; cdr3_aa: CASSHRPRQGSNQPQHF
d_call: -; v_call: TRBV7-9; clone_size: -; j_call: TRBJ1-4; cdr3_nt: TGTGCCAGCAGTCCTTTGCGGGGATCTAATGAAAAACTGTTTTTT; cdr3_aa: CASSPLRGSNEKLFF
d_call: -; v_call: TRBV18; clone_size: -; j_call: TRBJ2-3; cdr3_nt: TGTGCCAGCTCACCCTCAGGTTTCAGCACAGATACGCAGTATTTT; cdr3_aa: CASSPSGFSTDTQYF
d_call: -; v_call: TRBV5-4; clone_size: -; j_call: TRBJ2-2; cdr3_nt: TGTGCCAGCAGCTTAGTGGCTAGTGTTTCCGGGGAGCTGTTTTTT; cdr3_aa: CASSLVASVSGELFF
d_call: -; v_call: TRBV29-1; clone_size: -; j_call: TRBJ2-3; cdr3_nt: TGCAGCGTGAGGACTACCTTAACAGATACGCAGTATTTT; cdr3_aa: CSVRTTLTDTQYF
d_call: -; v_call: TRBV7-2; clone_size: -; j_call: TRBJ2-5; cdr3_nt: TGTGCCAGCAGCTTCAGGGGCCAAGAGACCCAGTACTTC; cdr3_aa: CASSFRGQETQYF
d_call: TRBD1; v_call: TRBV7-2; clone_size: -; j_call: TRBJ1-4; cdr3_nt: TGTGCCAGCAGCCCCGGAGGACAGGGCCGAAATGAAAAACTGTTTTTT; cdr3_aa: CASSPGGQGRNEKLFF